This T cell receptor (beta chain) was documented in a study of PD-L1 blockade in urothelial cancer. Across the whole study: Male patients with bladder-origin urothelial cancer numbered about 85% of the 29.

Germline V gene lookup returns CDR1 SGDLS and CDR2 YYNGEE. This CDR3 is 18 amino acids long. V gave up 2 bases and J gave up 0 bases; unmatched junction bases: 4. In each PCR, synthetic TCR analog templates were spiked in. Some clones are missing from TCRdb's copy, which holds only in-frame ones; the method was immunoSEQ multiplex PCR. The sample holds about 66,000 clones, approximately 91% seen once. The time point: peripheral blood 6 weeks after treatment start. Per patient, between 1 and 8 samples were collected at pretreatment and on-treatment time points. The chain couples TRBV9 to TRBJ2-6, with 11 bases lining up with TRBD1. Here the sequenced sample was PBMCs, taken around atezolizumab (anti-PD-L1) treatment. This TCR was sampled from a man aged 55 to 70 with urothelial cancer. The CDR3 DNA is TGTGCCAGCAGCGTGGGGGACAGGGGGTCCTCTGGGGCCAACGTCCTGACTTTC. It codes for CASSVGDRGSSGANVLTF. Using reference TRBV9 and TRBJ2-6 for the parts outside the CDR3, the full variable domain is DSGVTQTPKHLITATGQRVTLRCSPRSGDLSVYWYQQSLDQGLQFLIQYYNGEERAKGNILERFSAQQFPDLHSELNLSSLELGDSALYFCASSVGDRGSSGANVLTFGAGSRLTVL.